This T cell receptor (beta chain) was documented in a study of T cell changes during pregnancy in multiple sclerosis. Here immunoSEQ multiplex PCR was the method, and the copy in TCRdb shows in-frame clones only, minus some. This sample carries about 59,000 clones, around 95% of them seen once, and the ten largest clones take approximately 0.34%. The TCR originated in a female donor with multiple sclerosis, enrolled in a pregnancy study. The sequencing used CD4+ T cells from peripheral blood mononuclear cells, collected before pregnancy.

CDR3 loop: CASSRQKNQPQHF. In nucleotides, the CDR3 is TGTGCCAGCTCTCGACAGAAGAATCAGCCCCAGCATTTT. The V gene is TRBV18, the J gene TRBJ1-5; TRBD1 is a possible D gene (5 bases). Per the germline V gene, CDR1 is KGHSH and CDR2 is LQKENI. This CDR3 region has 13 residues. With 6 bases removed from V and 4 bases from J, the gap between germline ends came to 10 bases.